This TCR beta chain was found in a study of T cell responses to AZD1222 COVID-19 vaccine. General study findings and limits: The number of AZD1222 recipients seropositive at baseline was only five to seven.

Generated by immunoSEQ multiplex PCR, the TCRdb table keeps only in-frame clones and is missing some. The sample shows 120,000 or so clones, roughly 86% of them seen only once. Turning to this clone: No antigen is known for it.

The sequencing here drew on peripheral blood, taken on day 0 of AZD1222 vaccination. This receptor was obtained from an adult in good health.

The CDR3 loop is CASSQTRDRNTEAFF. The DNA of the CDR3 is TGCGCCAGCAGCCAAACCCGGGACAGGAACACTGAAGCTTTCTTT. The chain is built from TRBV4-1 and TRBJ1-1, with 7 bases aligning to TRBD1. Germline CDR1 and CDR2: MGHRA and YSYEKL. CDR3 length: 15 residues. With 2 bases clipped from V and 1 base from J, the junction kept 4 bases outside the gene matches.